A single T cell receptor beta chain is shown here with its context. Its antigen is not identified. This entry belongs to a study of T-cell reconstitution after alpha-beta-depleted transplantation in children. The study, taken as a whole, reports: Reports say that about two months after transplant, the alpha-beta T cells came out of several hundred graft clones that had expanded. Elevated TCRbeta diversity at day 60 was traced, in some patients, to surviving recipient T cells and thymic progenitors. Among T cells one year after transplant, newly produced cells accounted for most counts and diversity.

Losses at the gene ends were 5 bases for V and 0 bases for J; bases not matched to a gene: 9. The length of the CDR3 is 18 residues. Germline CDR1 and CDR2: KGHSH and LQKENI. Library preparation (for TCRbeta) was performed with unique molecular identifiers. From the PCR reads, TCRdb called clonotypes with MiXCR, one entry per CDR3 protein. The sample records 600,000 or so distinct CDR3 sequences, 20% to 25% being singletons. The starting material was PBMCs, mostly from graft donor cells, obtained 360 days after TCRalphabeta/CD19-depleted stem cell transplant. The source of this sequence is a boy less than two years old who had a stem cell transplant for acute myeloid leukemia, so the T cells may come from the graft donor. This rearrangement joins TRBV18 to TRBJ2-6, with 8 bases identical to TRBD1. CDR3 residues: CASSSGQGESSGANVLTF. CDR3 bases: TGTGCCAGCTCATCCGGACAGGGTGAATCCTCTGGGGCCAACGTCCTGACTTTC. The variable domain in full, completed from reference TRBV18 and TRBJ2-6, reads NAGVMQNPRHLVRRRGQEARLRCSPMKGHSHVYWYRQLPEEGLKFMVYLQKENIIDESGMPKERFSAEFPKEGPSILRIQQVVRGDSAAYFCASSSGQGESSGANVLTFGAGSRLTVL.